This TCR beta chain appears in the sequencing data of a study of control samples from healthy donors and cancer patients. V lost 3 bases and J lost 5; bases outside the gene matches: 13. The CDR3 sequence is 16 residues long. The germline V gene has CDR1 SGHRS and CDR2 YFSETQ. Assay: immunoSEQ multiplex PCR; the TCRdb copy retains only in-frame clones and omits some. This sample has some 130,000 clones, with 80% to 95% found just once. The TCR was taken from a man aged 18 to 30 in good health. The rearrangement links TRBV5-1 to TRBJ1-2; 7 bases are shared with TRBD1. Sequencing was carried out using blood. The chain's CDR3 is CASSSGSLDRVYGYTF. CDR3 DNA sequence: TGCGCCAGCAGCTCCGGTTCGTTAGACAGGGTGTATGGCTACACCTTC.